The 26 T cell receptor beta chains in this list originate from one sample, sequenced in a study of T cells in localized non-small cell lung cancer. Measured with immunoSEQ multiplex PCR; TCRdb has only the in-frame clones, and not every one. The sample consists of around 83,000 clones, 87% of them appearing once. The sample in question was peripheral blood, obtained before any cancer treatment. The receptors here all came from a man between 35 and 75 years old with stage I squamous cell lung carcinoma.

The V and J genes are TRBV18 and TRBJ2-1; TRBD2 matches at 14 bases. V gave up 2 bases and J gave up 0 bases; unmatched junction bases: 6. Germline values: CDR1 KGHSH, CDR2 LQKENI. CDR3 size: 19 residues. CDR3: CASSPGLAGGSSSYNEQFF. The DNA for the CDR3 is TGTGCCAGCTCACCAGGACTAGCGGGGGGCTCTAGCTCCTACAATGAGCAGTTCTTC.

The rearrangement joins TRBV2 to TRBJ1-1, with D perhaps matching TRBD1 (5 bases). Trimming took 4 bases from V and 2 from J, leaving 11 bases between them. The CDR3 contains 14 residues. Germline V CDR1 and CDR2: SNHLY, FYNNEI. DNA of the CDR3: TGTGCCAGCAGTGTCTCTCAGGGAAACACTGAAGCTTTCTTT. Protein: CASSVSQGNTEAFF.

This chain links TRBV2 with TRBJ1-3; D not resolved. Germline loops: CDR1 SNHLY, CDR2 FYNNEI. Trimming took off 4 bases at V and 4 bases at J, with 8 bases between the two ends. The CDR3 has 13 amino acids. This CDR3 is CASSVRPGNTIYF. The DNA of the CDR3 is TGTGCCAGCAGTGTCAGGCCCGGAAACACCATATATTTT.

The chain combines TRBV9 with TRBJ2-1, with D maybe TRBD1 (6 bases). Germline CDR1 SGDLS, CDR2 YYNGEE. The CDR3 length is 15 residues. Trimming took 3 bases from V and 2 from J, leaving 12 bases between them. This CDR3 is CASSAQGSTYNEQFF. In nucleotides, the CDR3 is TGTGCCAGCAGCGCCCAGGGGTCTACCTACAATGAGCAGTTCTTC.

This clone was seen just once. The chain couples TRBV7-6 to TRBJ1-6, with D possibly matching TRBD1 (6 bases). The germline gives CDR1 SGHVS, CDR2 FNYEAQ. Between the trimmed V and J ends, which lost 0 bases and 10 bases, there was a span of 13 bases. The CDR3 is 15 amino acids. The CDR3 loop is CASSLAAGGGSPLHF. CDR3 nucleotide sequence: TGTGCCAGCAGCTTAGCAGCCGGGGGCGGGTCACCCCTCCACTTT.

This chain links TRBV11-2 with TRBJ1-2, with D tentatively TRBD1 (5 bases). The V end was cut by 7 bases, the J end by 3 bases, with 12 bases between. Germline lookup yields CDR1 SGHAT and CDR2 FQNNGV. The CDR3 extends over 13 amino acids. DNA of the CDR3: TGTGCCAGCATGCGGTTAGGGGACTATGGCTACACCTTC. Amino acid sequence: CASMRLGDYGYTF.

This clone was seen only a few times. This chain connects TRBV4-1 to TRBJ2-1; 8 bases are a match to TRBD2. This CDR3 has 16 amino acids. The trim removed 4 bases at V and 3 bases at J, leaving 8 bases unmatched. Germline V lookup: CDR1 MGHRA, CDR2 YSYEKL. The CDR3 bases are TGCGCCAGCAGCCCTGTCGGCGGGGGGATCTACAATGAGCAGTTCTTC. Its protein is CASSPVGGGIYNEQFF.

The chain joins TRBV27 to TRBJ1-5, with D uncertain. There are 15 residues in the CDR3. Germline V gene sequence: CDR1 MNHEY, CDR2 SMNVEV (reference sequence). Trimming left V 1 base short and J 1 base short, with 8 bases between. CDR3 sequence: CASSLLGFSNQPQHF. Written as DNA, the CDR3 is TGTGCCAGCAGTTTATTGGGGTTCAGCAATCAGCCCCAGCATTTT.

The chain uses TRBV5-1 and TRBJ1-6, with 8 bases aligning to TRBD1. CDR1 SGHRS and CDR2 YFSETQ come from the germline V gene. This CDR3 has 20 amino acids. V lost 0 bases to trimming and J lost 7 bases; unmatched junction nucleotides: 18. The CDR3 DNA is TGCGCCAGCAGCTTGGGAACCCACCTCAGGGGGCCCTATTCGAATTCACCCCTCCACTTT. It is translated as CASSLGTHLRGPYSNSPLHF.

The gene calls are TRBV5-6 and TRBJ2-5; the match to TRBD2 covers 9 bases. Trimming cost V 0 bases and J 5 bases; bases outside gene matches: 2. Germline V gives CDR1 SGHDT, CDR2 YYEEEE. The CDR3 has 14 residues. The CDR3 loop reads CASSLGGGAETQYF. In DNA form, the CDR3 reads TGTGCCAGCAGCTTGGGCGGGGGGGCGGAGACCCAGTACTTC.

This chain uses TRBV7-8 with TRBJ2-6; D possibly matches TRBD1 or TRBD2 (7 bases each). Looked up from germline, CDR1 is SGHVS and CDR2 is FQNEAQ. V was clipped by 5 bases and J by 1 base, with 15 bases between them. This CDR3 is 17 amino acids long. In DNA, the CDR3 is TGTGCCAGCAGCCCAGGGGGGGCGCGGTCTGGGGCCAACGTCCTGACTTTC. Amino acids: CASSPGGARSGANVLTF. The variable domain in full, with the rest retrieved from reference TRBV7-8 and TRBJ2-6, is GAGVSQSPRYKVAKRGQDVALRCDPISGHVSLFWYQQALGQGPEFLTYFQNEAQLDKSGLPSDRFFAERPEGSVSTLKIQRTQQEDSAVYLCASSPGGARSGANVLTFGAGSRLTVL.

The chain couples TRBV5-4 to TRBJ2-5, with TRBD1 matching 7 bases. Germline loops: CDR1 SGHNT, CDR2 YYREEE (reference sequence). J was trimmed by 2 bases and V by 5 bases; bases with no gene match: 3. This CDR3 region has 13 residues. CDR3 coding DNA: TGTGCCAGCAGACCGGACAGGCAAGAGACCCAGTACTTC. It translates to CASRPDRQETQYF. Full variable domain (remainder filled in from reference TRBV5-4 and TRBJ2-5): ETGVTQSPTHLIKTRGQQVTLRCSSQSGHNTVSWYQQALGQGPQFIFQYYREEENGRGNFPPRFSGLQFPNYSSELNVNALELDDSALYLCASRPDRQETQYFGPGTRLLVL.

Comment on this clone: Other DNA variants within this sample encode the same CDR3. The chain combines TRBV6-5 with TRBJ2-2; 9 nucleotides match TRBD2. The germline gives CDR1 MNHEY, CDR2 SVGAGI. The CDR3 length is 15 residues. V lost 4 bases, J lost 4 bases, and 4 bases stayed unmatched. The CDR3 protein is CASSLAGVSTGELFF. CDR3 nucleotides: TGTGCCAGCAGTTTAGCGGGGGTCAGCACCGGGGAGCTGTTTTTT.

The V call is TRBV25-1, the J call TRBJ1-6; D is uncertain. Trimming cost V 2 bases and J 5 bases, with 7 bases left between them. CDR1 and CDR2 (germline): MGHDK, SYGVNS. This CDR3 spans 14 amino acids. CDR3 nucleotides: TGTGCCAGCAGTGAAGAGAGGGATAATTCACCCCTCCACTTT. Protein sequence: CASSEERDNSPLHF. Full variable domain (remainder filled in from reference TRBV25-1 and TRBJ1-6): EADIYQTPRYLVIGTGKKITLECSQTMGHDKMYWYQQDPGMELHLIHYSYGVNSTEKGDLSSESTVSRIRTEHFPLTLESARPSHTSQYLCASSEERDNSPLHFGNGTRLTVT.

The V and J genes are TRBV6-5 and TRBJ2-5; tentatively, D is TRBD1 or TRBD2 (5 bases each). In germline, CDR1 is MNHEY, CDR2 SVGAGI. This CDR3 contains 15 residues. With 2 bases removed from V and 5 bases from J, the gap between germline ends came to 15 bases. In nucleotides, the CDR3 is TGTGCCAGCAGTTACGGGGCCGCTTGGAGGGAGACCCAGTACTTC. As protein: CASSYGAAWRETQYF.

The CDR3 bases are TGTGCCAGCAGCCAAGGGACCAGGGAGGGTCAGCCCCAGCATTTT. Its protein is CASSQGTREGQPQHF. The chain has TRBV7-2 and TRBJ1-5; a weak D match, TRBD1 (5 bases). V dropped 5 bases and J dropped 6 bases, with 17 bases sitting between them. The length of the CDR3 is 15 residues. Germline V gives CDR1 SGHTA, CDR2 FQGNSA.

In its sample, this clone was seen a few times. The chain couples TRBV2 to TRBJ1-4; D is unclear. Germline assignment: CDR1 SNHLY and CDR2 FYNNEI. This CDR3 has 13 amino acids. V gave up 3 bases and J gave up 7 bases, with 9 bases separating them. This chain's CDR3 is CASSDVGSEKLFF. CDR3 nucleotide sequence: TGTGCCAGCAGTGACGTGGGAAGTGAAAAACTGTTTTTT.

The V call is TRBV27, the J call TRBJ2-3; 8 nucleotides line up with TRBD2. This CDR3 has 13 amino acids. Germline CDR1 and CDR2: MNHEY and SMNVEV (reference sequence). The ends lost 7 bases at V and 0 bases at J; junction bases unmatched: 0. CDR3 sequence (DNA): TGTGCCAGCAAGCGGGGGAGCACAGATACGCAGTATTTT. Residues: CASKRGSTDTQYF.

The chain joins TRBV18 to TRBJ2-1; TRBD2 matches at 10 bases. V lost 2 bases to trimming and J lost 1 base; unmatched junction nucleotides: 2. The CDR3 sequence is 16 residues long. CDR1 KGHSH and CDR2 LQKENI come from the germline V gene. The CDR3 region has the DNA TGTGCCAGCTCACCATCTAGCGGGGGATCCTACAATGAGCAGTTCTTC. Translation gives CASSPSSGGSYNEQFF.

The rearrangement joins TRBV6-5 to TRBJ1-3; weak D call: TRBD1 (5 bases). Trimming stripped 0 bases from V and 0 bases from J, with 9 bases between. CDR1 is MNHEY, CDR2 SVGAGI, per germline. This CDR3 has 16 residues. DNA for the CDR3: TGTGCCAGCAGTTACTCCCAGGGTAGCTCTGGAAACACCATATATTTT. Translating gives CASSYSQGSSGNTIYF.

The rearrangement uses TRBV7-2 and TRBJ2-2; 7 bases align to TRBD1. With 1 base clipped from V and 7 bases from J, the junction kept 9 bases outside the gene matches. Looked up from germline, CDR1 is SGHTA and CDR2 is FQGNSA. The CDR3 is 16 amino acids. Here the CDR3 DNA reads TGTGCCAGCAGCTTAGTTATAGGGACAGAGAGCGGGGAGCTGTTTTTT. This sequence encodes CASSLVIGTESGELFF.

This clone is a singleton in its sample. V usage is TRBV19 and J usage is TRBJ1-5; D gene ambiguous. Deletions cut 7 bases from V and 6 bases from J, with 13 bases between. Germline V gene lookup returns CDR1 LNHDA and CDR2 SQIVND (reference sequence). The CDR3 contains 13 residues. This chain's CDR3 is CASTYGIGQPQHF. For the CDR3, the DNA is TGTGCCAGTACCTACGGGATCGGTCAGCCCCAGCATTTT.

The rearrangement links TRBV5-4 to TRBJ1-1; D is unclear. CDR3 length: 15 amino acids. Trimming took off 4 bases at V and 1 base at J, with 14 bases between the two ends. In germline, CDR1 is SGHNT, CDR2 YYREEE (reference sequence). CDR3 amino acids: CASSTTDRGNTEAFF. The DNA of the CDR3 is TGTGCCAGCAGCACCACTGACCGAGGGAACACTGAAGCTTTCTTT. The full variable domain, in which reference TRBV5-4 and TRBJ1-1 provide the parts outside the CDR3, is ETGVTQSPTHLIKTRGQQVTLRCSSQSGHNTVSWYQQALGQGPQFIFQYYREEENGRGNFPPRFSGLQFPNYSSELNVNALELDDSALYLCASSTTDRGNTEAFFGQGTRLTVV.

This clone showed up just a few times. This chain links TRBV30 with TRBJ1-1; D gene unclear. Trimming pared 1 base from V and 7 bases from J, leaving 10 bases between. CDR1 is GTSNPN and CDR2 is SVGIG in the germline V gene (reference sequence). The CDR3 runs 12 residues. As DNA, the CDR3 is TGTGCCTGGAGTGGTAGGGCCGATGAAGCTTTCTTT. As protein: CAWSGRADEAFF.

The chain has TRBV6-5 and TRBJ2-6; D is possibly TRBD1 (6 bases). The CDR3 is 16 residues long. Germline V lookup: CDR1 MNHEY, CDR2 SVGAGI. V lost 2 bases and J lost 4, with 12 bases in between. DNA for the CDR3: TGTGCCAGCAGTTACCTCTCAGGGGTGGGGGCCAACGTCCTGACTTTC. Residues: CASSYLSGVGANVLTF.

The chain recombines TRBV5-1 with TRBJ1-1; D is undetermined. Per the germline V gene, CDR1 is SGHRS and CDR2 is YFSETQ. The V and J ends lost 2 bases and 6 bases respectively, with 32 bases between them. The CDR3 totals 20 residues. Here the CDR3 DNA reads TGCGCCAGCAGCTTCGGAGCAGGTCCTGCTCAACTAAGAGGTACTGCTGAAGCTTTCTTT. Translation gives CASSFGAGPAQLRGTAEAFF.